Shown below are 29 T cell receptor beta chains from a single sample sequenced in a study of beta chain features in type 1 diabetes. Study results and caveats: Among all four CD4+ subsets, Type 1 diabetes patients had TCRB CDR3s that were moderately but significantly shorter.

Reverse transcribing all isolated RNA meant expressed TCRB transcripts were sequenced. Sequencing was performed with immunoSEQ multiplex PCR; in TCRdb, only in-frame clones are kept and a portion is missing. The repertoire holds some 360,000 clones, with over 8.5% as singletons. Their target antigens are unknown. The source material was central memory CD4+ T cells from blood. The receptors here all came from a man younger than 45 with type 1 diabetes.

This clone was counted between two and nine times. This sequence joins TRBV27 and TRBJ2-2; no firm D call. CDR1 and CDR2 (germline): MNHEY, SMNVEV (reference sequence). Trimming shortened V by 4 bases and J by 6 bases, and 9 bases separated the two germline ends. This CDR3 is built from 13 residues. CDR3 coding DNA: TGTGCCAGCAGTTCTCCACTGGCCGGGGAGCTGTTTTTT. Translation gives CASSSPLAGELFF.

This clone has only a few counts. The rearrangement uses TRBV27 and TRBJ2-6; the D call may be TRBD1 or TRBD2 (5 bases each). The germline V and J ends were trimmed by 4 bases and 0 bases, with 19 bases remaining between them. The CDR3 is 19 amino acids. From germline, CDR1 is MNHEY and CDR2 SMNVEV (reference sequence). CDR3 region: CASSSGADHTGSGANVLTF. The CDR3 DNA reads as TGTGCCAGCAGTTCCGGGGCAGACCATACGGGCTCTGGGGCCAACGTCCTGACTTTC.

There are many counts of this clone. The chain employs TRBV28 and TRBJ1-1; a possible D gene is TRBD1 (5 bases). In germline, CDR1 is MDHEN, CDR2 SYDVKM. The V and J ends lost 6 bases and 3 bases respectively, with 14 bases between them. This CDR3 is built from 14 residues. The CDR3 bases are TGTGCCAGCAGCCCCATAGGAGGGGACACTGAAGCTTTCTTT. It yields the protein CASSPIGGDTEAFF.

On this clone itself: With a much larger clone just one base away, this may be a read error. This specimen includes other DNA sequences encoding the same CDR3. The chain uses TRBV6-5 and TRBJ2-1; 9 bases fit TRBD1. CDR3 size: 15 residues. Germline values: CDR1 MNHEY, CDR2 SVGAGI. Unmatched junction bases numbered 2, after V lost 5 bases and J lost 0 bases. CDR3 DNA: TGTGCCAGCAGTCTGACAGGGGGCTCCTACAATGAGCAGTTCTTC. This codes for CASSLTGGSYNEQFF.

The rearrangement links TRBV5-1 to TRBJ2-7; TRBD2 matches at 10 bases. The CDR3 spans 15 residues. Germline values: CDR1 SGHRS, CDR2 YFSETQ. V shed 4 bases and J 4 bases; nucleotides not matched to a gene: 8. As DNA, the CDR3 is TGCGCCAGCAGCCTAAGTAGCGGGAGGCAGTACGAGCAGTACTTC. Translated: CASSLSSGRQYEQYF. The full variable domain, completed using reference TRBV5-1 and TRBJ2-7, is KAGVTQTPRYLIKTRGQQVTLSCSPISGHRSVSWYQQTPGQGLQFLFEYFSETQRNKGNFPGRFSGRQFSNSRSEMNVSTLELGDSALYLCASSLSSGRQYEQYFGPGTRLTVT.

This chain links TRBV5-1 with TRBJ2-5; D could derive from TRBD1 or TRBD2 (6 bases each). The CDR3 has 16 residues. The V end was cut by 1 base, the J end by 1 base, with 14 bases between. Looked up from germline, CDR1 is SGHRS and CDR2 is YFSETQ. CDR3 sequence (DNA): TGCGCCAGCAGCTTGTCCGGGGGCCGGGGCCAAGAGACCCAGTACTTC. This encodes CASSLSGGRGQETQYF. The full variable domain, in which reference TRBV5-1 and TRBJ2-5 provide the parts outside the CDR3, is KAGVTQTPRYLIKTRGQQVTLSCSPISGHRSVSWYQQTPGQGLQFLFEYFSETQRNKGNFPGRFSGRQFSNSRSEMNVSTLELGDSALYLCASSLSGGRGQETQYFGPGTRLLVL.

A few counts support this clone. The rearrangement joins TRBV5-4 to TRBJ1-5; 8 nucleotides line up with TRBD1. CDR1 and CDR2 from the germline V gene are SGHNT and YYREEE (reference sequence). Trimming removed 3 bases from V and 2 bases from J; junction bases left unmatched: 1. There are 14 residues in the CDR3. CDR3 coding DNA: TGTGCCAGCAGCTGGGGACAGGGCAATCAGCCCCAGCATTTT. Translation: CASSWGQGNQPQHF. Drawing the rest from reference TRBV5-4 and TRBJ1-5, the complete variable domain is ETGVTQSPTHLIKTRGQQVTLRCSSQSGHNTVSWYQQALGQGPQFIFQYYREEENGRGNFPPRFSGLQFPNYSSELNVNALELDDSALYLCASSWGQGNQPQHFGDGTRLSIL.

The chain couples TRBV27 to TRBJ2-7; D remains unclear. Looked up from germline, CDR1 is MNHEY and CDR2 is SMNVEV (reference sequence). The CDR3 runs to 14 residues. V was trimmed by 8 bases and J by 1 base, leaving 15 bases between them. The CDR3, as DNA: TGTGCCAGCCACACCTTGACCCGTTCCTACGAGCAGTACTTC. Its translation is CASHTLTRSYEQYF.

This clone has only a few counts. The chain uses TRBV2 and TRBJ1-3, with D perhaps TRBD1 (5 bases). The V end lost 8 bases, the J end lost 2 bases, and 16 bases lay between the germline ends. This CDR3 is built from 15 residues. In germline, CDR1 is SNHLY, CDR2 FYNNEI. The CDR3 nucleotides read TGTGCCAGCTCTCTCCGCCGGGACGCTGGAAACACCATATATTTT. This sequence encodes CASSLRRDAGNTIYF.

The sample holds a few counts of this clone. The CDR3 DNA is TGTGCCAGCGAAGGGGGGAGGGAGGACACCTTC. This translates into CASEGGREDTF. V usage is TRBV6-1 and J usage is TRBJ1-2, with D possibly matching TRBD1 (6 bases). Between the trimmed V and J ends, which lost 8 bases and 12 bases, there was a span of 16 bases. The CDR3 sequence is 11 residues long. Germline lookup yields CDR1 MNHNS and CDR2 SASEGT.

The J gene is TRBJ2-5, the V gene TRBV9; 8 bases match TRBD2. The J call may not be correct, given that the DNA end is closer to TRBJ2-7. The germline CDR1 and CDR2 sequences are SGDLS and YYNGEE. CDR3 size: 16 residues. The CDR3 region has the DNA TGTGCCAGCAGCATCCGGGAGCGGGGGAGCTCCTACGAGCAGTACTTC. It is translated as CASSIRERGSSYEQYF.

This rearrangement joins TRBV28 to TRBJ2-5; weak D call: TRBD1 (5 bases). The ends were cut back, 3 bases at V and 7 bases at J, with 15 bases in the middle. The CDR3 has 14 amino acids. Germline assignment: CDR1 MDHEN and CDR2 SYDVKM. This CDR3 is CASSFSDTKGTQYF. The DNA for the CDR3 is TGTGCCAGCAGTTTCTCGGACACCAAAGGGACCCAGTACTTC.

This clone was seen a few times. The chain carries TRBV15 and TRBJ2-3; the match to TRBD2 covers 9 bases. The CDR3 runs 15 residues. The ends lost 3 bases at V and 1 base at J; junction bases unmatched: 2. Per germline, CDR1 LNHNV and CDR2 YYDKDF (reference sequence). The CDR3 here is CATSSPSGGTDTQYF. DNA of the CDR3: TGTGCCACCAGCAGTCCTAGCGGGGGCACAGATACGCAGTATTTT.

This clone was counted only a few times. The CDR3, as DNA: TGTGCCAGTAGTCAGGACAGGGGTCTCTACAATGAGCAGTTCTTC. The encoded protein is CASSQDRGLYNEQFF. V and J are TRBV19 and TRBJ2-1; 9 positions agree with TRBD1. Germline V gene sequence: CDR1 LNHDA, CDR2 SQIVND (reference sequence). The CDR3 length is 15 residues. V shed 5 bases, J shed 3 bases, and the junction held 5 bases outside the gene matches.

The gene calls are TRBV5-1 and TRBJ2-3; TRBD2 matches at 13 bases. CDR1 SGHRS and CDR2 YFSETQ come from the germline V gene. The CDR3 sequence is 16 residues long. V gave up 4 bases and J gave up 4 bases; unmatched junction bases: 6. The CDR3 sequence: CASSLRTSGRADTQYF. As DNA, the CDR3 is TGCGCCAGCAGCCTCAGGACTAGCGGGAGAGCAGATACGCAGTATTTT.

CDR3 sequence reads: CASSRSQGPNQPQHF. The DNA of the CDR3 is TGTGCCAGCAGCAGGAGTCAAGGACCCAATCAGCCCCAGCATTTT. The rearrangement uses TRBV27 and TRBJ1-5; D is ambiguous. Trimming took off 6 bases at V and 3 bases at J, with 15 bases between the two ends. Germline assignment: CDR1 MNHEY and CDR2 SMNVEV (reference sequence). This CDR3 is 15 amino acids long.

This clone occurred a few times. J is TRBJ1-1 and V is TRBV6-6; D ambiguous. Trimming took 2 bases from V and 4 from J, leaving 8 bases between them. This CDR3 has 13 amino acids. The germline gives CDR1 MNHNY, CDR2 SVGAGI (reference sequence). The CDR3 sequence: CASSYPTGTEAFF. The DNA of the CDR3 is TGTGCCAGCAGTTACCCAACGGGCACTGAAGCTTTCTTT.

The chain carries TRBV4-1 and TRBJ1-4; D is possibly TRBD1 (6 bases). The CDR3 sequence is 15 residues long. The germline V gene encodes CDR1 MGHRA and CDR2 YSYEKL. V lost 5 bases and J 3 bases, leaving 13 bases between the germline ends. CDR3: CASSLTGRSNEKLFF. CDR3 bases: TGCGCCAGCAGCTTAACAGGGAGGTCTAATGAAAAACTGTTTTTT.

The V call is TRBV6-4, the J call TRBJ2-4; 7 nucleotides align to TRBD1. This CDR3 contains 14 residues. V trimming: 6 bases; J trimming: 6 bases; junction bases outside the gene matches: 8. Germline loops: CDR1 MRHNA, CDR2 SNTAGT. The CDR3 nucleotides read TGTGCCAGCAGAGTGGGACAGCTAACAAACATTCAGTACTTC. It translates to CASRVGQLTNIQYF.

Worth noting for this clone: The junction shows a germline mismatch at one end, possibly a read error. CDR3 nucleotide sequence: TGTGCCAGCAGTTCGCCGGGACAGGGGGCGAATGAGCAGTTCTTC. Translating it yields CASSSPGQGANEQFF. The rearrangement uses TRBV10-3 and TRBJ2-1, with 12 bases fitting TRBD1. CDR1 ENHRY and CDR2 SYGVKD come from the germline V gene. CDR3 length: 15 amino acids.

The table lists this clone with a few counts. The chain has TRBV5-1 and TRBJ1-4, with 10 bases identical to TRBD1. The germline CDR1 and CDR2 sequences are SGHRS and YFSETQ. V lost 4 bases, J lost 8 bases, and 8 bases stayed unmatched. The CDR3 consists of 15 residues. Here the CDR3 reads CASSVTGTGEEKLFF. The CDR3 region has the DNA TGCGCCAGCAGCGTCACCGGGACAGGGGAGGAAAAACTGTTTTTT.

This clone was observed a handful of times. The rearrangement uses TRBV7-6 and TRBJ2-2; the D is unclear. This CDR3 comprises 17 residues. Looked up from germline, CDR1 is SGHVS and CDR2 is FNYEAQ. Trimming left V 1 base short and J 0 bases short, with 12 bases between. DNA of the CDR3: TGTGCCAGCAGCTTAGAACGAAGAGTTGCGAACACCGGGGAGCTGTTTTTT. It codes for CASSLERRVANTGELFF.

This clone has more than one count but fewer than ten. V gene TRBV7-8 combines with J gene TRBJ2-6, with a weak D call TRBD2 (5 bases). The germline V and J ends were trimmed by 5 bases and 4 bases, with 15 bases remaining between them. This CDR3 region has 16 residues. CDR1 SGHVS and CDR2 FQNEAQ come from the germline V gene. CDR3 sequence: CASSPPTRMGANVLTF. CDR3 sequence (DNA): TGTGCCAGCAGCCCACCTACTAGGATGGGGGCCAACGTCCTGACTTTC.

The rearrangement links TRBV30 to TRBJ1-2; possibly TRBD1 for D (5 bases). CDR3 length: 12 amino acids. The V end lost 2 bases, the J end lost 11 bases, and 15 bases lay between the germline ends. Germline loops: CDR1 GTSNPN, CDR2 SVGIG (reference sequence). The CDR3 nucleotides are TGTGCCTGGAGTTCCGGGACCCTCGGATACACCTTC. Translating gives CAWSSGTLGYTF.

This clone was picked up a small number of times. The rearrangement links TRBV7-9 to TRBJ1-4; D gene unclear. V was trimmed by 5 bases and J by 8 bases, leaving 24 bases between them. This CDR3 is 17 amino acids long. The germline V gene encodes CDR1 SEHNR and CDR2 FQNEAQ (reference sequence). CDR3 coding DNA: TGTGCCAGCAGCCAAGTCCCATTCGGTTTGCAGGACGAAAAACTGTTTTTT. Protein sequence: CASSQVPFGLQDEKLFF.

V gene TRBV28 combines with J gene TRBJ1-1, with D perhaps matching TRBD1 (6 bases). The CDR3 loop spans 14 amino acids. In germline, CDR1 is MDHEN, CDR2 SYDVKM. V lost 7 bases and J 5 bases, leaving 17 bases between the germline ends. The CDR3 DNA sequence: TGTGCCAGCACCACGGGGGGGGCGCAGACTGAAGCTTTCTTT. Residues: CASTTGGAQTEAFF.

The chain recombines TRBV5-1 with TRBJ2-3; D unclear. Trimming removed 4 bases from V and 4 bases from J, with 13 bases in between. Germline-derived CDR1 and CDR2 are SGHRS and YFSETQ. The CDR3 extends over 14 amino acids. CDR3 nucleotide sequence: TGCGCCAGCAGCCTGTTAAGCGAGGCAGATACGCAGTATTTT. It codes for CASSLLSEADTQYF.

The chain carries TRBV4-1 and TRBJ2-1; D call uncertain. The CDR3 runs 18 residues. The V gene lost 3 bases and the J gene lost 0 bases, with 18 bases spanning the gap. Germline-derived CDR1 and CDR2 are MGHRA and YSYEKL. CDR3 coding DNA: TGCGCCAGCAGCCACCCCATCTGGGGTCCAGGCTCCTACAATGAGCAGTTCTTC. Protein sequence: CASSHPIWGPGSYNEQFF.

The chain links TRBV2 to TRBJ2-2; 9 nucleotides match TRBD1. With 3 bases clipped from V and 7 bases from J, the junction kept 9 bases outside the gene matches. The CDR3 runs 16 residues. CDR1 is SNHLY, CDR2 FYNNEI, per germline. The CDR3 protein is CASSDTGTGRFGELFF. As DNA, the CDR3 is TGTGCCAGCAGTGATACCGGGACAGGGCGGTTCGGGGAGCTGTTTTTT. Full variable domain (remainder filled in from reference TRBV2 and TRBJ2-2): EPEVTQTPSHQVTQMGQEVILRCVPISNHLYFYWYRQILGQKVEFLVSFYNNEISEKSEIFDDQFSVERPDGSNFTLKIRSTKLEDSAMYFCASSDTGTGRFGELFFGEGSRLTVL.